The sequence of this T cell receptor beta chain was determined in a study of cytomegalovirus exposure and HLA in healthy donors. About this clone itself: The antigen remains unidentified.

60 Vbeta and 13 Jbeta primers were used in PCR. Profiled with immunoSEQ multiplex PCR; TCRdb holds only in-frame clones, not every one. The table includes more than 150,000 clones, 75% to 90% detected once. The study's findings and limits: TCR beta chain V- and J-gene trimming was linked, in a later analysis, to a missense variant in DCLRE1C.

V gave up 4 bases and J gave up 4 bases; unmatched junction bases: 9. There are 15 residues in the CDR3. Germline V lookup: CDR1 WSHSY, CDR2 SAAADI. Specimen: PBMCs. This TCR was sampled from a man aged 35 to 55 in good health and CMV-seropositive. The chain joins TRBV10-2 to TRBJ2-5; 7 bases fit TRBD1. This CDR3 reads CASSGQTGKGETQYF. In DNA, the CDR3 is TGCGCCAGCAGTGGCCAGACAGGGAAGGGAGAGACCCAGTACTTC.